This paragraph reports one TCR beta chain. Its antigen is not known. This entry comes from a study of monozygotic twins with inflammatory bowel disease. Through template switching, UMIs that included a 6-nucleotide sample barcode were added. Both TCRalpha and TCRbeta cDNA were subjected to two nested PCRs lasting roughly 16 and 10 cycles. For each CDR3 protein, TCRdb gives one entry from its re-call of the 5' RACE reads, without DNA. The sample includes 150,000 to 200,000 distinct CDR3 sequences. Study-wide results and caveats: Repertoire similarity matched across concordant and discordant twins, perhaps owing to limited power. Relative to healthy twins, IBD patients had fewer clonotypes in common with others, a gap that was especially apparent with disease activity.

The CDR3 spans 15 residues. CDR1 and CDR2 from the germline V gene are SGHVS and FQNEAQ. The sequence derives from a human donor with ulcerative colitis or Crohn's disease, or a healthy co-twin of an affected twin (not recorded which). The V gene is TRBV7-8, the J gene TRBJ2-1; TCRdb returns TRBD1, unconfirmable since there is no DNA. Sequences were obtained from blood. The CDR3 reads CASSRPRTKRNEQFF.